This TCR beta chain originates from a study of T cell responses to AZD1222 COVID-19 vaccine. The germline V gene encodes CDR1 MDHEN and CDR2 SYDVKM. This CDR3 has 17 residues. V gave up 6 bases and J gave up 1 base; unmatched junction bases: 14. Sequenced by immunoSEQ multiplex PCR; TCRdb stores in-frame clones only, minus some. Counted here are more than 60,000 clones, 83% occurring once; the ten biggest clones make up roughly 1.3%. The chain carries TRBV28 and TRBJ2-7; 8 bases line up with TRBD2. This clonotype was obtained from an adult who received the AZD1222 COVID-19 vaccine. Sequencing was performed on peripheral blood, taken 28 days after the second AZD1222 dose. In DNA form, the CDR3 reads TGTGCCAGCAGCTTCCCACTTGTTCGGGAGGGGTCCTACGAGCAGTACTTC. Amino acid sequence: CASSFPLVREGSYEQYF. Using reference TRBV28 and TRBJ2-7 for the parts outside the CDR3, the full variable domain is DVKVTQSSRYLVKRTGEKVFLECVQDMDHENMFWYRQDPGLGLRLIYFSYDVKMKEKGDIPEGYSVSREKKERFSLILESASTNQTSMYLCASSFPLVREGSYEQYFGPGTRLTVT.